This TCR beta chain stems from a study of long-term antiretroviral therapy in people with HIV. The assay, immunoSEQ v3.0, was run at survey level. Repertoires were generated with immunoSEQ multiplex PCR, while TCRdb's copy carries only in-frame clones and drops some. The table lists about 25,000 clones, roughly three quarters of them singletons, with around 10% in the top ten. Whole-study results and caveats: Diversity rose after ART but stayed below transplant donor controls. Clones with expansion before ART led the repertoire at all time points.

This CDR3 has 14 amino acids. Germline V gene lookup returns CDR1 MNHNY and CDR2 SVGAGI (reference sequence). Trimming shortened V by 0 bases and J by 11 bases, and 11 bases separated the two germline ends. This clone was seen a handful of times. What it recognizes is unknown. The TCR originated in a woman aged 40 to 50 with HIV. The V and J genes are TRBV6-6 and TRBJ1-6; a weak D match, TRBD1 (6 bases). The material was unsorted PBMCs, obtained 1.1 years before starting antiretroviral therapy. CDR3 sequence: CASSYSQGRPPLHF. In DNA, the CDR3 is TGTGCCAGCAGTTACTCGCAGGGGAGGCCACCCCTCCACTTT.